The 5 T cell receptor beta chains listed next were all sequenced from one sample in a study of OX40 agonist ivuxolimab in advanced cancers. This table comes from immunoSEQ multiplex PCR, and its TCRdb copy is limited to in-frame clones, with some not included. Of about 69,000 clones in the sample, around 80% were seen once. The sample in question was CD4+ or CD8+ T cells sorted from blood, obtained in a trial of the OX40 agonist ivuxolimab. Receptors were obtained from an adult with an advanced solid tumor such as melanoma, head and neck, liver or kidney cancer.

In nucleotides, the CDR3 is TGTGCCAGTGTAGGACAGGGAGCAGATACGCAGTATTTT. It yields the protein CASVGQGADTQYF. The chain carries TRBV19 and TRBJ2-3; 8 bases agree with TRBD1. This CDR3 is built from 13 residues. Germline V lookup: CDR1 LNHDA, CDR2 SQIVND (reference sequence). V shed 8 bases and J 4 bases; nucleotides not matched to a gene: 5.

The gene calls are TRBV7-2 and TRBJ2-3; 11 positions match TRBD2. The CDR3 covers 16 residues. The V and J ends lost 3 bases and 6 bases, in that order; junction bases with no gene match: 8. Germline V gene sequence: CDR1 SGHTA, CDR2 FQGNSA. CDR3 loop: CASSLGGLAVADTQYF. For the CDR3, the DNA is TGTGCCAGCAGCTTGGGGGGACTAGCGGTAGCCGATACGCAGTATTTT.

The J gene is TRBJ2-3, the V gene TRBV4-1; 7 positions agree with TRBD2. This CDR3 is built from 14 residues. The V and J ends lost 4 bases and 3 bases, in that order; junction bases with no gene match: 4. From germline, CDR1 is MGHRA and CDR2 YSYEKL. The CDR3 DNA reads as TGCGCCAGCAGCCCCGGGACTATAACAGATACGCAGTATTTT. Protein sequence: CASSPGTITDTQYF.

The J gene is TRBJ2-1, the V gene TRBV18, with TRBD2 matching over 7 bases. Germline V lookup: CDR1 KGHSH, CDR2 LQKENI. Losses at the gene ends were 2 bases for V and 2 bases for J; bases not matched to a gene: 0. The length of the CDR3 is 14 residues. The CDR3 DNA reads TGTGCCAGCTCACCAGGACTAGCCTACAATGAGCAGTTCTTC. Translating it yields CASSPGLAYNEQFF. The complete variable domain, with remaining parts taken from reference TRBV18 and TRBJ2-1, reads NAGVMQNPRHLVRRRGQEARLRCSPMKGHSHVYWYRQLPEEGLKFMVYLQKENIIDESGMPKERFSAEFPKEGPSILRIQQVVRGDSAAYFCASSPGLAYNEQFFGPGTRLTVL.

The chain is built from TRBV30 and TRBJ2-2; 10 nucleotides align to TRBD2. Trimming at V came to 2 bases and at J to 8 bases, leaving 14 bases not matched to a gene. There are 17 residues in the CDR3. From germline, CDR1 is GTSNPN and CDR2 SVGIG (reference sequence). The CDR3 sequence is CAWSLTTSGIRSGELFF. As DNA, the CDR3 is TGTGCCTGGAGTTTAACAACTAGCGGGATAAGATCAGGGGAGCTGTTTTTT.